This record looks at one TCR beta chain sequence and its context. The target antigen is unknown. The data stem from a study of shared clonotypes between healthy human individuals. For the study at large: Researchers assigned three CD4 naive, three CD4 memory, two CD8 naive and one CD8 memory plate to each donor. General study points: Naive subsets usually exceeded memory subsets in estimated richness. Some naive CD4 clonotypes, 4.5% to 5.5%, turned up in common across several donors.

A CD45RA-negative memory subset and a CD45RA+ naive subset were separated from the CD4+ cells. Here immunoSEQ multiplex PCR was the method, and the copy in TCRdb shows in-frame clones only, minus some. The table includes roughly 500,000 clones, around 96% detected once. The CDR3 extends over 15 amino acids. The V and J ends lost 0 bases and 8 bases respectively, with 17 bases between them. Germline V CDR1 and CDR2: SGDLS, YYNGEE. The sample was naive CD4+ T cells sorted from blood. This sample's subset: CD45RA+ positively selected. The TCR sequence derives from a woman aged 25 to 45 in good health. This sequence joins TRBV9 and TRBJ1-2; TRBD1 might be the D (5 bases). The CDR3 region is CASSVAAGPVQGYTF. The CDR3 DNA follows: TGTGCCAGCAGCGTAGCAGCAGGGCCGGTGCAAGGCTACACCTTC.